A single sample is the source of the 10 T cell receptor beta chains below, sequenced in a study of blood T cells in healthy people across ages. Primed by a sample-barcoded 5' primer and a J-beta primer mix, a second PCR proceeded for 7 to 11 cycles. MiXCR, applied by TCRdb to the 5' RACE reads, yields one record per CDR3 protein. The sample records 1.5 million to 2 million distinct CDR3 sequences, under 30% being singletons. The source material was blood. The source is a woman in her thirties in good health.

The chain couples TRBV7-9 to TRBJ2-7, with unresolved D. V shed 5 bases and J shed 2 bases, with 13 bases lying between them. CDR1 is SEHNR, CDR2 FQNEAQ, per germline (reference sequence). This CDR3 region has 14 residues. The CDR3 protein is CASSPPGYTYEQYF. The CDR3 DNA follows: TGTGCCAGCAGCCCCCCCGGATACACCTACGAGCAGTACTTC.

This rearrangement joins TRBV7-2 to TRBJ1-2; possible D gene TRBD1, 5 bases. V was clipped by 2 bases and J by 2 bases, with 9 bases between them. Germline-derived CDR1 and CDR2 are SGHTA and FQGNSA. The CDR3 is made up of 14 amino acids. The CDR3 DNA follows: TGTGCCAGCAGCTTAAGGACATCGAACTATGGCTACACCTTC. This sequence encodes CASSLRTSNYGYTF.

This clonotype was seen only a few times. J is TRBJ2-5 and V is TRBV9; 8 bases are a match to TRBD2. Trimming at V came to 0 bases and at J to 4 bases, leaving 5 bases not matched to a gene. The CDR3 length is 15 residues. Germline CDR1 reads SGDLS; CDR2 reads YYNGEE. This CDR3 reads CASSVAGGAGETQYF. DNA for the CDR3: TGTGCCAGCAGCGTAGCCGGGGGGGCAGGAGAGACCCAGTACTTC.

This clonotype has just a few counts. The J gene is TRBJ2-7, the V gene TRBV20-1; 10 bases are a match to TRBD2. The germline V gene has CDR1 DFQATT and CDR2 SNEGSKA (reference sequence). The length of the CDR3 is 16 residues. The V gene end was trimmed by 3 bases and the J gene end by 6 bases; junction bases not matched to a gene: 14. CDR3 sequence (DNA): TGCAGTGCTAGCGGAACTAGCGGGATCCTCCGCAGCGAGCAGTACTTC. Translation gives CSASGTSGILRSEQYF.

This clonotype came up many times. The chain combines TRBV20-1 with TRBJ2-3; 9 nucleotides align to TRBD2. This CDR3 is built from 13 residues. The germline CDR1 and CDR2 sequences are DFQATT and SNEGSKA (reference sequence). The ends lost 3 bases at V and 6 bases at J; junction bases unmatched: 4. The DNA for the CDR3 is TGCAGTGCTAGTAGCGGGAGAGGGGATACGCAGTATTTT. Protein product: CSASSGRGDTQYF.

This clonotype has ten or more counts. The V call is TRBV20-1, the J call TRBJ2-1, with 7 positions matching TRBD2. V shed 5 bases and J 4 bases; nucleotides not matched to a gene: 5. Germline V lookup: CDR1 DFQATT, CDR2 SNEGSKA (reference sequence). This CDR3 has 13 amino acids. The CDR3 here is CSAWAGDYNEQFF. CDR3 nucleotides: TGCAGTGCTTGGGCGGGGGATTACAATGAGCAGTTCTTC.

This clonotype was recorded many times. This chain joins TRBV7-6 and TRBJ2-7; 7 bases agree with TRBD2. V shed 5 bases, J shed 3 bases, and the junction held 10 bases outside the gene matches. This CDR3 is built from 15 residues. Germline V lookup: CDR1 SGHVS, CDR2 FNYEAQ. The CDR3 sequence: CASSPPGLVGYEQYF. CDR3 sequence (DNA): TGTGCCAGCAGCCCACCTGGACTAGTAGGCTACGAGCAGTACTTC.

The J gene is TRBJ2-3, the V gene TRBV29-1, with TRBD1 as a possible D gene (5 bases). V was trimmed by 7 bases and J by 0 bases, leaving 17 bases between them. The CDR3 contains 15 residues. Germline V gene lookup returns CDR1 SQVTM and CDR2 ANQGSEA. DNA of the CDR3: TGCAGCGCCGACAGAAAGTATACTAGCACAGATACGCAGTATTTT. This gives the protein CSADRKYTSTDTQYF.

This sequence joins TRBV24-1 and TRBJ2-7, with TRBD2 matching over 9 bases. J lost 2 bases, V lost 4 bases, and 11 bases had no gene match. This CDR3 contains 17 residues. The germline V gene encodes CDR1 KGHDR and CDR2 SFDVKD. CDR3 coding DNA: TGTGCCACCAGTGAACCTAGCGGGACCGATCGAGCCTACGAGCAGTACTTC. Encoded protein: CATSEPSGTDRAYEQYF.

In its sample, this clonotype was seen a few times. The chain has TRBV7-9 and TRBJ2-1; D not certain. V shed 2 bases and J shed 5 bases, with 16 bases lying between them. The CDR3 sequence is 16 residues long. The germline V gene encodes CDR1 SEHNR and CDR2 FQNEAQ (reference sequence). The CDR3 coding sequence is TGTGCCAGCAGCTTATATGTGACGCAATATGACAATGAGCAGTTCTTC. Translation gives CASSLYVTQYDNEQFF.